Listed below are T cell receptor beta chains from one sample, sequenced in a study of blood T cell repertoires in COVID-19. The method was immunoSEQ multiplex PCR; TCRdb's version includes in-frame clones alone and lacks a portion of them. The table shows some 300,000 clones, with roughly nine tenths occurring only once. The sample comprised PBMCs or T cells enriched from blood (not recorded which). Receptors originate from a woman aged 25 to 39 who had recovered from COVID-19. Each CDR3 is given with its conserved first and last residue. A D gene is named only where the DNA matches it firmly. Clone size, where shown, is once, few, many, or a class for clones that have expanded.

J,size,D,V,CDR3,DNA
TRBJ2-2,few,TRBD1,TRBV13,CASTLALQGAGELFF,TGTGCCAGCACCTTAGCCCTCCAGGGGGCCGGGGAGCTGTTTTTT
TRBJ1-3,.,.,TRBV29-1,CSVDNSSGNTIYF,TGCAGCGTTGATAACAGCTCTGGAAACACCATATATTTT
TRBJ2-2,.,TRBD1,TRBV19,CASSKDRGRTNTGELFF,TGTGCCAGTAGTAAGGACAGGGGAAGGACGAACACCGGGGAGCTGTTTTTT
TRBJ2-7,.,TRBD1,TRBV6-2/TRBV6-3,CASSYSTGDPYEQYF,TGTGCCAGCAGTTACTCCACAGGGGATCCCTACGAGCAGTACTTC
TRBJ2-7,few,TRBD2,TRBV19,CASSTRTSGSLHEQYF,TGTGCCAGTAGTACCAGGACTAGCGGGAGTCTCCACGAGCAGTACTTC
TRBJ2-7,once,.,TRBV4-1,CASSQDGTLNEQYF,TGCGCCAGCAGCCAAGATGGGACACTGAACGAGCAGTACTTC
TRBJ2-2,.,.,TRBV4-1,CASSQGRYRGTGELFF,TGCGCCAGCAGCCAAGGTCGGTACAGAGGGACCGGGGAGCTGTTTTTT
TRBJ1-3,.,.,TRBV18,CASSPNRGPGNTIYF,TGTGCCAGCTCACCGAATAGGGGCCCTGGAAACACCATATATTTT
TRBJ1-1,.,.,TRBV4-1,CASSQGLGEVDEAFF,TGCGCCAGCAGCCAAGGATTGGGGGAGGTTGATGAAGCTTTCTTT
TRBJ1-4,.,TRBD1,TRBV15,CATSRSGRGTGSEKLFF,TGTGCCACCAGCAGGTCAGGACGTGGGACAGGGAGTGAAAAACTGTTTTTT
TRBJ2-2,.,TRBD2,TRBV7-2,CASSLELAGNTGELFF,TGTGCCAGCAGCTTAGAACTAGCGGGGAACACCGGGGAGCTGTTTTTT
TRBJ1-3,once,.,TRBV6-5,CASSVDRFSGNTIYF,TGTGCCAGCAGCGTCGACAGATTCTCTGGAAACACCATATATTTT
TRBJ2-1,.,TRBD1,TRBV10-3,CAISEPTGTDSNEQFF,TGTGCCATCAGTGAGCCTACCGGGACAGACTCTAATGAGCAGTTCTTC
TRBJ1-1,.,TRBD1,TRBV27,CASSLISGGNTEAFF,TGTGCCAGCAGTCTAATATCAGGGGGCAACACTGAAGCTTTCTTT
TRBJ1-6,.,.,TRBV27,CASSSREDSPLHF,TGTGCCAGCAGTTCCCGGGAAGATTCACCCCTCCACTTT
TRBJ1-1,.,.,TRBV28,CASSLGGRLNTEAFF,TGTGCCAGCAGTTTGGGGGGGCGGTTGAACACTGAAGCTTTCTTT
TRBJ2-7,.,.,TRBV9,CASSGDYEQYF,TGTGCCAGCAGCGGAGACTACGAGCAGTACTTC
TRBJ2-7,.,TRBD2,TRBV10-3,CAISESRGSTSYEQYF,TGTGCCATCAGTGAGTCTCGCGGGAGTACTTCCTACGAGCAGTACTTC
TRBJ1-6,.,TRBD1,TRBV4-3,CASSPQAGGVGSPLHF,TGCGCCAGCAGCCCGCAGGCAGGGGGAGTCGGGTCACCCCTCCACTTT
TRBJ2-1,once,.,TRBV24-1,CATSDSLKPGEQFF,TGTGCCACCAGTGATTCCCTAAAGCCGGGGGAGCAGTTCTTC
TRBJ2-7,.,.,TRBV27,CASSWTANYEQYF,TGTGCCAGCAGTTGGACTGCCAACTACGAGCAGTACTTC
TRBJ1-1,.,TRBD1,TRBV9,CASSATGVNTEAFF,TGTGCCAGCAGCGCTACAGGGGTGAACACTGAAGCTTTCTTT
TRBJ1-2,.,TRBD1,TRBV28,CASSFPGGHYGYTF,TGTGCCAGCAGTTTTCCAGGGGGCCACTATGGCTACACCTTC
TRBJ2-5,once,.,TRBV28,CASRPPGVGALETQYF,TGTGCCAGCCGACCTCCAGGGGTGGGAGCGTTGGAGACCCAGTACTTC
TRBJ2-1,.,.,TRBV29-1,CSVPGAAFSYNEQFF,TGCAGCGTTCCAGGGGCTGCATTCTCCTACAATGAGCAGTTCTTC
TRBJ2-7,.,TRBD2,TRBV7-9,CASSSPLEEREGRLQYF,TGTGCCAGCAGCTCACCTCTAGAGGAACGGGAGGGCCGTCTGCAGTACTTC
TRBJ1-2,.,TRBD1,TRBV11-2,CASSIGQDYGYTF,TGTGCCAGCAGCATCGGACAGGACTATGGCTACACCTTC
TRBJ2-5,once,.,TRBV5-1,CASSLGVFSETQYF,TGCGCCAGCAGCTTGGGAGTTTTTTCAGAGACCCAGTACTTC
TRBJ2-3,.,TRBD2,TRBV19,CASSLLAGVQDTQYF,TGTGCCAGTAGTTTACTAGCGGGAGTTCAAGATACGCAGTATTTT
TRBJ1-5,few,TRBD1,TRBV5-4,CASSMGQGRNQPQHF,TGTGCCAGCAGCATGGGACAGGGACGAAATCAGCCCCAGCATTTT
TRBJ1-1,.,TRBD1,TRBV19,CASSMETGGFRGRAEAFF,TGTGCCAGTAGTATGGAGACAGGGGGCTTTCGAGGTCGCGCAGAAGCTTTCTTT
TRBJ2-3,.,TRBD2,TRBV19,CASSILAGAQPDTQYF,TGTGCCAGTAGTATTTTAGCGGGAGCCCAGCCAGATACGCAGTATTTT
TRBJ2-5,.,.,TRBV11-2,CASSLLIGGQETQYF,TGTGCCAGCAGCTTACTTATCGGGGGACAAGAGACCCAGTACTTC
TRBJ1-6,.,TRBD1,TRBV18,CASSVEGARNSPLHF,TGTGCCAGCTCAGTTGAGGGGGCGCGTAATTCACCCCTCCACTTT
TRBJ2-2,.,.,TRBV18,CASSPSPDSNTGELFF,TGTGCCAGCTCACCATCGCCAGATTCGAACACCGGGGAGCTGTTTTTT
TRBJ1-4,.,TRBD1,TRBV10-2,CASKPGQNNEKLFF,TGCGCCAGCAAACCGGGACAGAATAATGAAAAACTGTTTTTT
TRBJ2-5,.,.,TRBV7-3,CASSLRSGQETQYF,TGTGCCAGCAGCCTAAGATCCGGGCAAGAGACCCAGTACTTC
TRBJ2-7,.,TRBD1,TRBV2,CASRHRDRVLEQYF,TGTGCCAGCAGGCACCGGGACAGGGTTCTCGAGCAGTACTTC
TRBJ1-4,.,.,TRBV28,CASSYSTRLRLLGEKLFF,TGTGCCAGCAGTTACTCGACTCGTTTGAGGTTACTAGGTGAAAAACTGTTTTTT
TRBJ2-3,.,TRBD2,TRBV19,CASSRGGRDGTDTQYF,TGTGCCAGTAGTAGGGGCGGGAGAGACGGCACAGATACGCAGTATTTT
TRBJ2-7,few,TRBD2,TRBV11-2,CASSLDLLAGGLYEQYF,TGTGCCAGCAGCTTAGATCTGCTAGCGGGAGGGCTCTACGAGCAGTACTTC
TRBJ2-3,once,.,TRBV14,CASSQVSADTQYF,TGTGCCAGCAGCCAAGTGTCGGCAGATACGCAGTATTTT
TRBJ1-1,.,TRBD1,TRBV19,CASSILSGTGLSEAFF,TGTGCCAGTAGTATTCTTTCCGGGACAGGGTTATCTGAAGCTTTCTTT
TRBJ1-2,.,TRBD1,TRBV6-5,CASGGQGADGYTF,TGTGCCAGCGGGGGACAGGGGGCGGACGGCTACACCTTC
TRBJ1-2,.,TRBD1,TRBV7-2,CASSWTGTGGNYYGYTF,TGTGCCAGCAGCTGGACCGGGACAGGGGGGAATTACTATGGCTACACCTTC
TRBJ1-2,.,TRBD1,TRBV28,CASSLQPGQGYYGYTF,TGTGCCAGCAGTTTACAACCGGGACAGGGATACTATGGCTACACCTTC
TRBJ1-1,.,TRBD1,TRBV18,CASSLRGQGVYVNTEAFF,TGTGCCAGCTCACTCCGGGGACAGGGAGTGTATGTGAACACTGAAGCTTTCTTT
TRBJ2-1,.,TRBD2,TRBV27,CASSLGATSGMDNEQFF,TGTGCCAGCAGTTTAGGGGCGACTAGCGGGATGGACAATGAGCAGTTCTTC
TRBJ1-6,.,.,TRBV12-2,CASRSGIYYNSPLHF,TGTGCAAGTCGCTCAGGTATCTACTATAATTCACCCCTCCACTTT
TRBJ2-7,.,.,TRBV4-1,CASSQDGGLIAYEQYF,TGCGCCAGCAGCCAAGACGGAGGCCTAATCGCCTACGAGCAGTACTTC
TRBJ1-1,.,TRBD1,TRBV5-8,CASSLQGEVTEAFF,TGTGCCAGCAGCCTTCAGGGGGAGGTCACTGAAGCTTTCTTT
TRBJ1-1,.,TRBD1,TRBV4-1,CASSQTPGQGYTEAFF,TGCGCCAGCAGCCAAACCCCGGGACAGGGCTACACTGAAGCTTTCTTT
TRBJ1-2,.,.,TRBV20-1,CSAPSNRNYTF,TGCAGTGCTCCTTCGAACAGAAACTACACCTTC
TRBJ2-3,once,TRBD1,TRBV2,CASKSPGQGSDTQYF,TGTGCCAGCAAATCGCCGGGACAGGGGTCAGATACGCAGTATTTT
TRBJ2-3,.,.,TRBV27,CASSNLADTQYF,TGTGCCAGCAGCAACCTAGCGGATACGCAGTATTTT
TRBJ1-5,few,.,TRBV7-9,CASSSQGFPQHF,TGTGCCAGCAGCTCCCAGGGTTTTCCCCAGCATTTT
TRBJ2-7,.,.,TRBV4-2,CASSQDRARSYEQYF,TGTGCCAGCAGCCAAGACAGGGCCCGCTCCTACGAGCAGTACTTC
TRBJ2-3,once,TRBD2,TRBV28,CASSFASGTTDTQYF,TGTGCCAGCAGTTTTGCTAGCGGGACAACAGATACGCAGTATTTT
TRBJ2-1,.,.,TRBV28,CASSPLGGRQWNEQFF,TGTGCCAGCAGTCCCCTCGGGGGGCGGCAATGGAATGAGCAGTTCTTC
TRBJ2-1,once,TRBD2,TRBV10-3,CAITNNPGLPTYNEQFF,TGTGCCATCACGAACAACCCGGGACTACCCACCTACAATGAGCAGTTCTTC